This TCR beta chain was profiled in a study of technical replicates of blood from several donors. The repertoire was sequenced with immunoSEQ multiplex PCR; TCRdb's copy has only in-frame clones and lacks some. The sample has tens of thousands of clones; approximately 97% are singletons. The CDR3 is 14 residues long. V was trimmed by 5 bases and J by 7 bases, leaving 14 bases between them. Per the germline V gene, CDR1 is LNHNV and CDR2 is YYDKDF (reference sequence). The TCR sequence derives from a human donor in good health. The sample consisted of T cells isolated from PBMCs. The chain links TRBV15 to TRBJ1-4; D ambiguous. The CDR3 DNA is TGTGCCACCAGCCGGGTCCTGTGGGTTGAAAAACTGTTTTTT. Amino acids: CATSRVLWVEKLFF.